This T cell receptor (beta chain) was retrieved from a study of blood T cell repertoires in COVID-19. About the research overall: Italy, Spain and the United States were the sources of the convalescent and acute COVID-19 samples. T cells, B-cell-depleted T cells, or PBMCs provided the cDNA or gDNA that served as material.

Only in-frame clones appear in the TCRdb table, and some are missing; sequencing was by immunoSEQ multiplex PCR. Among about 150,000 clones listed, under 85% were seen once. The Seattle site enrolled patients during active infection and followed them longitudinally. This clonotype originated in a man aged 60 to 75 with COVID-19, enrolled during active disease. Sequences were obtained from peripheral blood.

As DNA, the CDR3 is TGTGCCAGCGGTGAATTACAGGGACCTGGAAACACCATATATTTT. It codes for CASGELQGPGNTIYF. The chain recombines TRBV7-2 with TRBJ1-3; possibly TRBD1 for D (6 bases). The CDR3 spans 15 residues. The V gene lost 8 bases and the J gene lost 2 bases, with 16 bases spanning the gap. The germline V gene encodes CDR1 SGHTA and CDR2 FQGNSA.